Listed here are 29 T cell receptor beta chains from one sample, sequenced in a study of T cell responses to AZD1222 COVID-19 vaccine (dated by TCRdb to the early 2020s). Receptors were amplified or captured by the immunoSEQ multiplex PCR assay. Not all clones reach the TCRdb copy of this immuneACCESS table, which keeps in-frame sequences only. Checked studies attribute under half of the gap to unresolved V genes and leave the rest unexplained. The sample includes some 130,000 clones, with roughly 91% observed a single time. Under 3.5% of the sample is taken by the ten largest. What the time point label conveys for this sample: baseline before first vaccination. The sample was peripheral blood, taken on day 0 of AZD1222 vaccination. The source of these receptors is an adult in good health.

The V gene is TRBV7-2, the J gene TRBJ2-2; the D is unclear. Trimming pared 3 bases from V and 7 bases from J, leaving 12 bases between. Germline CDR1 SGHTA, CDR2 FQGNSA. The CDR3 runs 14 residues. CDR3 amino acids: CASSFKAAGGELFF. DNA of the CDR3: TGTGCCAGCAGCTTTAAGGCCGCAGGCGGGGAGCTGTTTTTT.

The genes are TRBV10-3 and TRBJ1-2; D not resolved. Germline V gene lookup returns CDR1 ENHRY and CDR2 SYGVKD. Trimming cost V 3 bases and J 3 bases, with 11 bases left between them. The CDR3 consists of 14 residues. CDR3 sequence (DNA): TGTGCCATCAGTGATTTGGGGATTTACTATGGCTACACCTTC. Its protein product is CAISDLGIYYGYTF.

V usage is TRBV5-1 and J usage is TRBJ1-2; D is ambiguous. From germline, CDR1 is SGHRS and CDR2 YFSETQ. There are 13 residues in the CDR3. The V end lost 2 bases, the J end lost 5 bases, and 10 bases lay between the germline ends. CDR3 sequence (DNA): TGCGCCAGCAGCTTAGGAGAGGGTTATGGCTACACCTTC. The encoded protein is CASSLGEGYGYTF. The whole variable domain, remainder taken from reference TRBV5-1 and TRBJ1-2, is KAGVTQTPRYLIKTRGQQVTLSCSPISGHRSVSWYQQTPGQGLQFLFEYFSETQRNKGNFPGRFSGRQFSNSRSEMNVSTLELGDSALYLCASSLGEGYGYTFGSGTRLTVV.

The V and J genes are TRBV19 and TRBJ1-5; D possibly corresponds to TRBD1 (6 bases). The ends were cut back, 3 bases at V and 4 bases at J, with 10 bases in the middle. Germline V gene lookup returns CDR1 LNHDA and CDR2 SQIVND (reference sequence). This CDR3 region has 14 residues. CDR3 in amino acids: CASSITGINQPQHF. For the CDR3, the DNA is TGTGCCAGTAGTATTACAGGGATTAATCAGCCCCAGCATTTT.

The rearrangement uses TRBV12-5 and TRBJ2-3, with 10 bases that match TRBD2. Losses at the gene ends were 5 bases for V and 0 bases for J; bases not matched to a gene: 5. This CDR3 is built from 16 residues. Germline CDR1 and CDR2: LGHNT and FRNRAP. Here the CDR3 reads CASGRGLADSTDTQYF. In DNA form, the CDR3 reads TGTGCTAGTGGTCGCGGACTAGCGGACAGCACAGATACGCAGTATTTT.

The CDR3 loop reads CASSKGVDEQFF. In DNA, the CDR3 is TGTGCCAGCAGCAAAGGAGTAGATGAGCAGTTCTTC. The chain uses TRBV21-1 and TRBJ2-1; the D call in the table, TRBD2, was not verified against the DNA. TRBV21-1 represents a pseudogene. This CDR3 has 12 residues.

This chain connects TRBV10-2 to TRBJ2-3; D uncertain. Trimming took off 3 bases at V and 0 bases at J, with 10 bases between the two ends. Germline CDR1 and CDR2: WSHSY and SAAADI. This CDR3 comprises 15 residues. The CDR3 is CASSDYQSSTDTQYF. The CDR3 region has the DNA TGCGCCAGCAGTGATTACCAATCTAGCACAGATACGCAGTATTTT.

This clone appeared a single time. V gene TRBV7-2 combines with J gene TRBJ2-3; TRBD1 matches 9 bases. Germline loops: CDR1 SGHTA, CDR2 FQGNSA. The junction had 4 bases not matched to a gene; V was cut back by 4 bases and J by 2 bases. The CDR3 runs 15 residues. CDR3 amino acids: CASSWGQGPTDTQYF. The DNA for the CDR3 is TGTGCCAGCAGCTGGGGACAGGGTCCCACAGATACGCAGTATTTT.

The V call is TRBV2, the J call TRBJ2-5, with a weak D call TRBD1 (5 bases). CDR3 length equals 13 residues. V was cut by 8 bases and J by 9 bases, with 19 bases left in between. Germline CDR1 SNHLY, CDR2 FYNNEI. This chain's CDR3 is CASPPETEKAQYF. Here the CDR3 DNA reads TGTGCCAGCCCCCCCGAGACAGAGAAGGCCCAGTACTTC.

CDR3 in DNA: TGCAGTGCTAGACCGGTTTCCGAAGCTTTCTTT. This sequence encodes CSARPVSEAFF. The genes are TRBV20-1 and TRBJ1-1, with D unresolved. The germline CDR1 and CDR2 sequences are DFQATT and SNEGSKA (reference sequence). The CDR3 covers 11 residues. Trimming took 2 bases from V and 8 from J, leaving 9 bases between them.

The chain couples TRBV23-1 to TRBJ1-6, with 7 bases aligning to TRBD1. TRBV23-1 is sorted into the ORF group, with uncertain function. J lost 8 bases, V lost 0 bases, and 13 bases had no gene match. The length of the CDR3 is 18 residues. The CDR3 is CASSQSSGRGLGDSPLHF. In DNA, the CDR3 is TGCGCCAGCAGTCAATCGTCGGGAAGGGGGCTAGGGGATTCACCCCTCCACTTT.

The V gene is TRBV2, the J gene TRBJ2-7; no definite D call. The CDR3 is 13 amino acids. Germline-derived CDR1 and CDR2 are SNHLY and FYNNEI. Trimming took off 4 bases at V and 2 bases at J, with 9 bases between the two ends. This CDR3 reads CASSVGIPYEQYF. In DNA, the CDR3 is TGTGCCAGCAGTGTTGGTATCCCCTACGAGCAGTACTTC.

The V call is TRBV9, the J call TRBJ2-1; D gene uncertain. In germline, CDR1 is SGDLS, CDR2 YYNGEE. The CDR3 extends over 13 amino acids. V lost 3 bases to trimming and J lost 0 bases, with 4 bases between them. The CDR3 DNA reads as TGTGCCAGCAGCGACAGCTCCTACAATGAGCAGTTCTTC. As protein: CASSDSSYNEQFF.

The chain joins TRBV6-5 to TRBJ1-5, with D perhaps matching TRBD1 (5 bases). Germline V CDR1 and CDR2: MNHEY, SVGAGI. This CDR3 is built from 14 residues. V was cut by 6 bases and J by 3 bases, with 12 bases left in between. The CDR3 region is CASSQGLDNQPQHF. The CDR3 DNA is TGTGCCAGCAGCCAGGGTCTGGACAATCAGCCCCAGCATTTT.

The rearrangement uses TRBV19 and TRBJ2-7; 8 bases fit TRBD1. V lost 5 bases and J lost 0; bases outside the gene matches: 3. Germline V CDR1 and CDR2: LNHDA, SQIVND (reference sequence). CDR3 length equals 14 residues. In nucleotides, the CDR3 is TGTGCCAGTAGTGCCCAGGGGGCCTCCTACGAGCAGTACTTC. Its translation is CASSAQGASYEQYF.

The chain links TRBV15 to TRBJ2-7, with TRBD1 matching over 7 bases. The CDR3 sequence is 14 residues long. Germline CDR1 is LNHNV and CDR2 is YYDKDF (reference sequence). V shed 8 bases, J shed 0 bases, and the junction held 7 bases outside the gene matches. The CDR3 DNA reads TGTGCCACCCGAGCGGCAGGGGGCTCCTACGAGCAGTACTTC. Its protein is CATRAAGGSYEQYF.

This chain connects TRBV11-3 to TRBJ2-1; 9 nucleotides align to TRBD2. Germline CDR1 reads SGHNT; CDR2 reads YENEEA. This CDR3 region has 16 residues. J gave up 4 bases and V 1 base, and 5 bases lay outside the gene matches. Here the CDR3 DNA reads TGTGCCAGCAGCTTAGGCCTAGCGGGAAAGTACAATGAGCAGTTCTTC. Amino acid sequence: CASSLGLAGKYNEQFF. Looking up the rest from reference TRBV11-3 and TRBJ2-1 gives the full variable domain: EAGVVQSPRYKIIEKKQPVAFWCNPISGHNTLYWYLQNLGQGPELLIRYENEEAVDDSQLPKDRFSAERLKGVDSTLKIQPAELGDSAVYLCASSLGLAGKYNEQFFGPGTRLTVL.

This chain links TRBV7-2 with TRBJ2-7, with D tentatively TRBD1 or TRBD2 (5 bases each). The CDR3 loop spans 14 amino acids. Per the germline V gene, CDR1 is SGHTA and CDR2 is FQGNSA. Between the trimmed V and J ends, which lost 5 bases and 5 bases, there was a span of 16 bases. CDR3 region: CASSQYQGADEQYF. The CDR3 DNA reads as TGTGCCAGCAGCCAATACCAGGGAGCAGACGAGCAGTACTTC.

The J gene is TRBJ2-7, the V gene TRBV18; 8 positions match TRBD2. Trimming cost V 3 bases and J 3 bases; bases outside gene matches: 7. The CDR3 runs to 15 residues. CDR1 is KGHSH and CDR2 is LQKENI in the germline V gene. The CDR3 coding sequence is TGTGCCAGCTCACCCCCGGGGGGGGGCCTCTACGAGCAGTACTTC. It encodes CASSPPGGGLYEQYF.

The chain links TRBV12-3 or TRBV12-4 to TRBJ1-6; D is perhaps TRBD1 (5 bases). This CDR3 contains 13 residues. V was cut by 3 bases and J by 16 bases, with 16 bases left in between. The CDR3 sequence: CASSLGDGDSLHF. CDR3 coding DNA: TGTGCCAGCAGTTTGGGGGACGGTGACTCTCTCCACTTT.

This chain joins TRBV9 and TRBJ1-1; D not certain. Trimming stripped 1 base from V and 5 bases from J, with 9 bases between. This CDR3 is 13 amino acids long. Germline loops: CDR1 SGDLS, CDR2 YYNGEE. The CDR3 loop is CASSVLPGTEAFF. Here the CDR3 DNA reads TGTGCCAGCAGCGTACTCCCGGGGACTGAAGCTTTCTTT.

This clone came up a few times. In DNA form, the CDR3 reads TGCAGTGCTAGTTTTGGCGGGGCCTCCTACGAGCAGTACTTC. It specifies CSASFGGASYEQYF. The chain joins TRBV20-1 to TRBJ2-7; the D gene is possibly TRBD2 (6 bases). From germline, CDR1 is DFQATT and CDR2 SNEGSKA (reference sequence). The CDR3 totals 14 residues. Trimming took off 3 bases at V and 0 bases at J, with 12 bases between the two ends.

This clone appeared once. The chain combines TRBV5-8 with TRBJ2-5; maybe TRBD1 (5 bases). Germline V CDR1 and CDR2: SGHTS, YDEGEE. Trimming removed 5 bases from V and 4 bases from J, with 12 bases in between. The CDR3 totals 13 residues. Here the CDR3 DNA reads TGTGCCAGCAGATGGGGCCTCCTAGAGACCCAGTACTTC. It specifies CASRWGLLETQYF.

The chain recombines TRBV6-1 with TRBJ2-2; possibly TRBD2 for D (6 bases). The CDR3 is 15 amino acids. Germline V gives CDR1 MNHNS, CDR2 SASEGT. Trimming shortened V by 1 base and J by 7 bases, and 13 bases separated the two germline ends. The CDR3 spells CASSEEPWRVGELFF. CDR3 sequence (DNA): TGTGCCAGCAGTGAAGAGCCCTGGAGGGTCGGGGAGCTGTTTTTT.

The V and J genes are TRBV27 and TRBJ1-4; D is possibly TRBD1 (5 bases). The ends were cut back, 9 bases at V and 0 bases at J, with 14 bases in the middle. The CDR3 is made up of 15 amino acids. Germline V lookup: CDR1 MNHEY, CDR2 SMNVEV (reference sequence). CDR3 DNA: TGTGCCAGTAGACTCAGGGTCGCAACTAATGAAAAACTGTTTTTT. This translates into CASRLRVATNEKLFF.

This clone appeared once. DNA for the CDR3: TGCGCCAGCAGTGATGGGACAGATACGCAGTATTTT. Translation gives CASSDGTDTQYF. The chain carries TRBV10-1 and TRBJ2-3; D not resolved. The CDR3 is 12 residues long. Germline values: CDR1 WNHNN, CDR2 SYGVQD (reference sequence). V was pared by 3 bases and J by 3 bases, with 4 bases between.

The chain couples TRBV13 to TRBJ1-3, with 7 positions matching TRBD1. Germline CDR1 and CDR2: PRHDT and FYEKMQ (reference sequence). The junction had 5 bases not matched to a gene; V was cut back by 5 bases and J by 4 bases. The CDR3 contains 14 residues. The CDR3 region has the DNA TGTGCCAGCAGCACCAGGGGGTACGGAAACACCATATATTTT. This encodes CASSTRGYGNTIYF.

V and J are TRBV5-1 and TRBJ2-1; tentative D call: TRBD1 (6 bases). Trimming stripped 4 bases from V and 6 bases from J, with 14 bases between. There are 14 residues in the CDR3. Germline V gene data show CDR1 as SGHRS and CDR2 as YFSETQ. The CDR3 DNA sequence: TGCGCCAGCAGCATATGGGAAGGGGGCAATGAGCAGTTCTTC. The encoded protein is CASSIWEGGNEQFF. Based on the CDR3 plus reference TRBV5-1 and TRBJ2-1, the full variable domain is KAGVTQTPRYLIKTRGQQVTLSCSPISGHRSVSWYQQTPGQGLQFLFEYFSETQRNKGNFPGRFSGRQFSNSRSEMNVSTLELGDSALYLCASSIWEGGNEQFFGPGTRLTVL.

This sequence joins TRBV24-1 and TRBJ2-7; TRBD1 matches at 9 bases. J gave up 3 bases and V 4 bases, and 6 bases lay outside the gene matches. Germline CDR1 reads KGHDR; CDR2 reads SFDVKD. The CDR3 consists of 15 residues. For the CDR3, the DNA is TGTGCCACCAGTGAACCGGGACAGGGTATCTACGAGCAGTACTTC. Its translation: CATSEPGQGIYEQYF.